This T cell receptor (beta chain) was sequenced during a study of identical twins. Notes on the study in general: With abundant cord blood beta clonotypes, insertions were fewer; memory repertoires showed no such pattern.

MiXCR, applied by TCRdb to the 5' RACE reads, yields one record per CDR3 protein. The sample includes around 100,000 distinct CDR3 sequences, 5.9% of them seen just once. This CDR3 comprises 14 residues. Per the germline V gene, CDR1 is MGHRA and CDR2 is YSYEKL. Trimming stripped 6 bases from V and 8 bases from J, with 16 bases between. This clonotype was counted ten times or more. The antigen is not known. Sequencing was performed on memory T cells sorted from blood. The chain links TRBV4-1 to TRBJ1-4; D unresolved. This clonotype originated in a woman between 45 and 60 years old in good health. The CDR3 coding sequence is TGCGCCAGCAGGGCCGAATGGGGTAGGGAAAAACTGTTTTTT. It yields the protein CASRAEWGREKLFF.